This TCR beta chain emerged from a study of spatial heterogeneity in lung cancer. Time point defined: sample taken at primary tumor resection. Whole RNA from tumor, nontumor lung or frozen PBMC was sequenced unsorted. Study-wide findings and caveats: Whereas they appeared in blood less at follow-up, ubiquitous expanded tumor TCRs appeared there more at resection.

This clonotype has more than one count but fewer than ten. What it binds is not known. CDR1 is MGHDK and CDR2 is SYGVNS in the germline V gene. The length of the CDR3 is 15 residues. Trimming shortened V by 2 bases and J by 3 bases, and 12 bases separated the two germline ends. TCRdb fed the 5' RACE reads into MiXCR, producing one record per CDR3 protein. The sample lists 35,000 to 40,000 distinct CDR3 sequences, about 7.2% occurring once. J is TRBJ2-3 and V is TRBV25-1; weak D call: TRBD1 (5 bases). The source material was PBMCs, sampled at surgery. The clonotype comes from a female donor with early-stage non-small cell lung cancer. Written as DNA, the CDR3 is TGTGCCAGCAGTGAACTCGGTCCAGGGACAGATACGCAGTATTTT. Translated: CASSELGPGTDTQYF.